The 28 T cell receptor beta chains given below trace back to one sample, sequenced in a study of blood T cell repertoires in COVID-19. Assay: immunoSEQ multiplex PCR; the TCRdb copy retains only in-frame clones and omits some. The repertoire holds about 220,000 clones, with approximately 84% as singletons. What was sequenced was peripheral blood. Receptor source: a young woman who had recovered from COVID-19.

Written as DNA, the CDR3 is TGCAGTGCTAGTCTGGCGGGGGGGGCGAACACTGAAGCTTTCTTT. Encoded protein: CSASLAGGANTEAFF. The chain joins TRBV20-1 to TRBJ1-1; a weak D match, TRBD1 (6 bases). Germline V gene lookup returns CDR1 DFQATT and CDR2 SNEGSKA (reference sequence). This CDR3 is 15 amino acids long. V lost 3 bases, J lost 1 base, and 15 bases lay in between.

CDR3 residues: CASSLRGSYNEQFF. CDR3 bases: TGTGCCAGCAGCTTAAGGGGGTCCTACAATGAGCAGTTCTTC. This rearrangement joins TRBV11-2 to TRBJ2-1; the D gene is possibly TRBD1 (6 bases). The CDR3 is 14 residues long. Trimming cost V 2 bases and J 1 base, with 6 bases left between them. Per germline, CDR1 SGHAT and CDR2 FQNNGV.

This sequence joins TRBV5-4 and TRBJ2-3, with D perhaps matching TRBD2 (6 bases). Trimming left V 1 base short and J 0 bases short, with 12 bases between. CDR3 length: 16 amino acids. The V gene's germline CDR1 is SGHNT and CDR2 YYREEE (reference sequence). CDR3 sequence reads: CASSLWLAESTDTQYF. In nucleotides, the CDR3 is TGTGCCAGCAGCTTGTGGTTAGCGGAAAGCACAGATACGCAGTATTTT. Variable domain in full (rest from reference TRBV5-4 and TRBJ2-3): ETGVTQSPTHLIKTRGQQVTLRCSSQSGHNTVSWYQQALGQGPQFIFQYYREEENGRGNFPPRFSGLQFPNYSSELNVNALELDDSALYLCASSLWLAESTDTQYFGPGTRLTVL.

This chain uses TRBV28 with TRBJ2-3, with 8 bases identical to TRBD2. J gave up 5 bases and V 11 bases, and 12 bases lay outside the gene matches. This CDR3 is 14 amino acids long. CDR1 is MDHEN, CDR2 SYDVKM, per germline. CDR3 DNA: TGTGCCTCCACCCCCCGGGAGGGGGGAGATACGCAGTATTTT. Its protein product is CASTPREGGDTQYF.

The CDR3 DNA reads as TGTGCCAGCGGCTCCATACCCGGGACAGGCTCCTACGAGCAGTACTTC. Its translation is CASGSIPGTGSYEQYF. The chain couples TRBV6-6 to TRBJ2-7; 8 bases align to TRBD1. Trimming took 8 bases from V and 0 from J; bases not matched to a gene: 12. The CDR3 runs 16 residues. Germline CDR1 reads MNHNY; CDR2 reads SVGAGI (reference sequence).

This clone was observed once. The V and J genes are TRBV28 and TRBJ1-2; D gene ambiguous. Trimming pared 3 bases from V and 5 bases from J, leaving 4 bases between. This CDR3 comprises 11 residues. CDR1 and CDR2 from the germline V gene are MDHEN and SYDVKM. CDR3 amino acids: CASSLEYGYTF. The CDR3 bases are TGTGCCAGCAGTTTGGAGTATGGCTACACCTTC.

This clone was seen a single time. The gene calls are TRBV4-2 and TRBJ2-5; 10 bases are shared with TRBD2. The J segment lost 2 bases and the V segment lost 0 bases, leaving 15 bases of the junction unmatched. Germline values: CDR1 LGHNA, CDR2 YNFKEQ. This CDR3 comprises 20 residues. CDR3 nucleotides: TGTGCCAGCAGCCAAGAGGCCCGGGGGCTCACAGCGGGAGGGCAAGAGACCCAGTACTTC. Translating it yields CASSQEARGLTAGGQETQYF.

The rearrangement joins TRBV29-1 to TRBJ2-2; 13 positions agree with TRBD2. Germline CDR1 is SQVTM and CDR2 is ANQGSEA. After removal of 4 bases from V and 5 bases from J, the junction contained 4 bases not matched to a gene. CDR3 length: 15 amino acids. The CDR3 sequence is CSVGLAGGGTGELFF. The CDR3 bases are TGCAGCGTTGGACTAGCGGGAGGAGGGACCGGGGAGCTGTTTTTT.

CDR3 sequence (DNA): TGCGCCAGCAGCTTGGACGAACCGAGGTATGGCTACACCTTC. Translating it yields CASSLDEPRYGYTF. This rearrangement joins TRBV5-1 to TRBJ1-2; D gene unclear. V lost 0 bases and J 5 bases, leaving 11 bases between the germline ends. This CDR3 region has 14 residues. Germline lookup yields CDR1 SGHRS and CDR2 YFSETQ.

The chain recombines TRBV5-1 with TRBJ2-3; maybe TRBD2 (5 bases). The V end lost 5 bases, the J end lost 0 bases, and 13 bases lay between the germline ends. The CDR3 runs 15 residues. Germline V CDR1 and CDR2: SGHRS, YFSETQ. CDR3 in amino acids: CASRGLGESTDTQYF. The CDR3 DNA reads TGCGCCAGCAGGGGGTTGGGAGAAAGCACAGATACGCAGTATTTT.

V is TRBV28 and J is TRBJ1-2, with a weak D call TRBD1 (6 bases). The CDR3 runs 14 residues. V was pared by 2 bases and J by 4 bases, with 11 bases between. Germline CDR1 is MDHEN and CDR2 is SYDVKM. In DNA form, the CDR3 reads TGTGCCAGCAGTTTAACTCGGGGGGCCTATGGCTACACCTTC. As protein: CASSLTRGAYGYTF.

The chain couples TRBV19 to TRBJ1-1, with a possible D match to TRBD1 (6 bases). CDR1 LNHDA and CDR2 SQIVND come from the germline V gene (reference sequence). The CDR3 is 14 amino acids. Trimming took 7 bases from V and 2 from J, leaving 14 bases between them. The CDR3 here is CASILDRTNTEAFF. The DNA of the CDR3 is TGTGCCAGTATTTTAGACAGGACTAACACTGAAGCTTTCTTT.

The V gene is TRBV5-1, the J gene TRBJ1-5, with D possibly being TRBD1 (6 bases). The germline V gene encodes CDR1 SGHRS and CDR2 YFSETQ. This CDR3 region has 17 residues. Trimming took off 5 bases at V and 0 bases at J, with 18 bases between the two ends. CDR3 DNA sequence: TGCGCCAGCAGACACCGGGACAAGCTCTTTAGCAATCAGCCCCAGCATTTT. Amino acid sequence: CASRHRDKLFSNQPQHF.

The V gene is TRBV5-6, the J gene TRBJ2-5, with TRBD2 matching over 9 bases. From germline, CDR1 is SGHDT and CDR2 YYEEEE. The CDR3 has 15 residues. Trimming removed 0 bases from V and 4 bases from J; junction bases left unmatched: 4. The DNA for the CDR3 is TGTGCCAGCAGCTTGGAGGGGACTAGCCGAGAGACCCAGTACTTC. The encoded protein is CASSLEGTSRETQYF.

The chain carries TRBV15 and TRBJ2-5, with 9 bases identical to TRBD1. The CDR3 consists of 12 residues. Germline CDR1 and CDR2: LNHNV and YYDKDF (reference sequence). Trimming at V came to 4 bases and at J to 11 bases, leaving 5 bases not matched to a gene. CDR3 in amino acids: CATSKGGTGQYF. CDR3 coding DNA: TGTGCCACCAGCAAGGGAGGGACAGGGCAGTACTTC.

This chain uses TRBV7-3 with TRBJ2-4; 8 positions agree with TRBD2. The CDR3 contains 16 residues. Trimming removed 3 bases from V and 8 bases from J; junction bases left unmatched: 12. Germline loops: CDR1 SGHTA, CDR2 FQGTGA. DNA of the CDR3: TGTGCCAGCAGCTTGGGTCCGGCGGGAGGAGGAGACATTCAGTACTTC. This translates into CASSLGPAGGGDIQYF.

CDR3 nucleotide sequence: TGCAGTGCTCGTGAGGTCAGAGGGAATGGTGAGCAGTTCTTC. Its translation: CSAREVRGNGEQFF. V gene TRBV20-1 combines with J gene TRBJ2-1; D is perhaps TRBD2 (5 bases). From germline, CDR1 is DFQATT and CDR2 SNEGSKA (reference sequence). This CDR3 region has 14 residues. V was clipped by 5 bases and J by 9 bases, with 20 bases between them.

This clone was seen only once. V gene TRBV4-1 combines with J gene TRBJ1-1; D is undetermined. V was cut by 3 bases and J by 10 bases, with 15 bases left in between. CDR1 and CDR2 from the germline V gene are MGHRA and YSYEKL. The CDR3 runs to 13 residues. The CDR3 DNA follows: TGCGCCAGCAGCCAGAACGAAGACCGGGGAGCTTTCTTT. It is translated as CASSQNEDRGAFF.

V gene TRBV28 combines with J gene TRBJ2-1; no clear D gene. The CDR3 is 12 residues long. Trimming stripped 5 bases from V and 9 bases from J, with 11 bases between. The germline CDR1 and CDR2 sequences are MDHEN and SYDVKM. The CDR3 DNA reads TGTGCCAGCAGTCCTTCATTAGTTGAGCAGTTCTTC. Translation gives CASSPSLVEQFF.

The chain joins TRBV27 to TRBJ1-2, with TRBD1 matching over 7 bases. This CDR3 contains 14 residues. The trim removed 2 bases at V and 2 bases at J, leaving 2 bases unmatched. From germline, CDR1 is MNHEY and CDR2 SMNVEV (reference sequence). CDR3 bases: TGTGCCAGCAGTTTACGCAGGGGGAACTATGGCTACACCTTC. Protein sequence: CASSLRRGNYGYTF.

The chain is built from TRBV3-1 (or the pseudogene TRBV3-2) and TRBJ2-7, with 9 positions matching TRBD2. The CDR3 runs 15 residues. Germline CDR1 is LGHDT and CDR2 is YNNKEL (reference sequence). The V gene end was trimmed by 1 base and the J gene end by 6 bases; junction bases not matched to a gene: 7. The CDR3 coding sequence is TGTGCCAGCAGCCAAGGTAGCGGGAGTACCGGCGAGCAGTACTTC. It is translated as CASSQGSGSTGEQYF.

Written as DNA, the CDR3 is TGTGCCAGCAGTGAGGCCCCCGGAGGGTCGGGGGAGCTGTTTTTT. It is translated as CASSEAPGGSGELFF. The rearrangement joins TRBV25-1 to TRBJ2-2; D may be TRBD2 (6 bases). Trimming left V 3 bases short and J 8 bases short, with 16 bases between. There are 15 residues in the CDR3. From germline, CDR1 is MGHDK and CDR2 SYGVNS.

This clone has more than one count but fewer than ten. The chain combines TRBV18 with TRBJ1-3, with D uncertain. CDR1 and CDR2 (germline): KGHSH, LQKENI. This CDR3 has 16 residues. V gave up 1 base and J gave up 0 bases, with 10 bases separating them. Written as DNA, the CDR3 is TGTGCCAGCTCACCACTGGGCAGCCTCTCTGGAAACACCATATATTTT. It is translated as CASSPLGSLSGNTIYF. Supplemented by reference TRBV18 and TRBJ1-3, the full variable domain reads NAGVMQNPRHLVRRRGQEARLRCSPMKGHSHVYWYRQLPEEGLKFMVYLQKENIIDESGMPKERFSAEFPKEGPSILRIQQVVRGDSAAYFCASSPLGSLSGNTIYFGEGSWLTVV.

This clone was observed a few times. The chain has TRBV5-1 and TRBJ1-5; D perhaps matches TRBD1 (5 bases). CDR3 length: 15 amino acids. In germline, CDR1 is SGHRS, CDR2 YFSETQ. The V end lost 0 bases, the J end lost 6 bases, and 13 bases lay between the germline ends. In DNA, the CDR3 is TGCGCCAGCAGCTTGGAAGGGGCCTCGGGTCAGCCCCAGCATTTT. It encodes CASSLEGASGQPQHF.

This sequence joins TRBV6-4 and TRBJ2-2; TRBD2 aligns across 7 bases. Germline V gene data show CDR1 as MRHNA and CDR2 as SNTAGT. The CDR3 is made up of 15 amino acids. J lost 3 bases, V lost 5 bases, and 6 bases had no gene match. The CDR3: CASSIGTTHTGELFF. DNA for the CDR3: TGTGCCAGCAGTATCGGGACTACCCACACCGGGGAGCTGTTTTTT.

A remark on this clone: Other DNA sequences in this specimen translate into the identical CDR3. DNA of the CDR3: TGTGCCAGCAGCCCAACAGGGTCGGGCTATGGCTACACCTTC. Its protein is CASSPTGSGYGYTF. The rearrangement uses TRBV5-4 and TRBJ1-2; D is perhaps TRBD1 (6 bases). Per the germline V gene, CDR1 is SGHNT and CDR2 is YYREEE (reference sequence). The CDR3 loop spans 14 amino acids. V gave up 4 bases and J gave up 4 bases, with 14 bases separating them.

The V gene is TRBV30, the J gene TRBJ2-1; no reliable D call. CDR1 is GTSNPN, CDR2 SVGIG, per germline (reference sequence). The CDR3 extends over 16 amino acids. V was shortened by 1 base and J by 0 bases, with 13 bases between the two germline ends. CDR3 bases: TGTGCCTGGAGTGCGGATGGGCTCGGCTCCTACAATGAGCAGTTCTTC. Its translation is CAWSADGLGSYNEQFF. The full variable domain, rest sourced from reference TRBV30 and TRBJ2-1, is SQTIHQWPATLVQPVGSPLSLECTVEGTSNPNLYWYRQAAGRGLQLLFYSVGIGQISSEVPQNLSASRPQDRQFILSSKKLLLSDSGFYLCAWSADGLGSYNEQFFGPGTRLTVL.

V usage is TRBV5-1 and J usage is TRBJ2-7; D is perhaps TRBD1 (6 bases). This CDR3 has 13 residues. From germline, CDR1 is SGHRS and CDR2 YFSETQ. The V end was cut by 5 bases, the J end by 2 bases, with 11 bases between. DNA of the CDR3: TGCGCCAGCAGAACGGCAGGGGCCTACGAGCAGTACTTC. Its protein is CASRTAGAYEQYF.